Shown below are 27 T cell receptor beta chains from a single sample sequenced in a study of cytotoxic CD8 clonotypes in ibrutinib-treated CLL. Assay used: immunoSEQ multiplex PCR; TCRdb lists only in-frame clones, some missing. The profile shows under 200,000 clones, approximately 80% of them singletons. Sequencing was performed on PBMCs, taken after 12 months of ibrutinib treatment. These receptors all come from a human donor with chronic lymphocytic leukemia.

V gene TRBV6-6 combines with J gene TRBJ2-7; TRBD1 agrees at 8 bases. Looked up from germline, CDR1 is MNHNY and CDR2 is SVGAGI (reference sequence). There are 14 residues in the CDR3. The trim removed 0 bases at V and 6 bases at J, leaving 4 bases unmatched. The CDR3 nucleotides are TGTGCCAGCAGTTACTCTGGACAGGGAAGCGAGCAGTACTTC. Protein: CASSYSGQGSEQYF.

This clone was seen once. The chain joins TRBV28 to TRBJ2-1; D unclear. Germline CDR1 MDHEN, CDR2 SYDVKM. The CDR3 contains 13 residues. The V end lost 5 bases, the J end lost 0 bases, and 5 bases lay between the germline ends. CDR3 residues: CASSGSSYNEQFF. Written as DNA, the CDR3 is TGTGCCAGCAGTGGTAGCTCCTACAATGAGCAGTTCTTC.

This chain's CDR3 is CASSVGISGSENIQYF. The CDR3 region has the DNA TGTGCCAGCAGCGTAGGCATTAGCGGGAGCGAAAACATTCAGTACTTC. The chain has TRBV9 and TRBJ2-4; 9 nucleotides align to TRBD2. Trimming took 0 bases from V and 5 from J; bases not matched to a gene: 6. Germline V CDR1 and CDR2: SGDLS, YYNGEE. CDR3 length equals 16 residues.

The chain couples TRBV14 to TRBJ2-7; 7 nucleotides agree with TRBD2. The ends lost 10 bases at V and 3 bases at J; junction bases unmatched: 6. Germline V gene lookup returns CDR1 SGHDN and CDR2 FVKESK. The CDR3 is 12 residues long. The chain's CDR3 is CATGTTNYEQYF. The CDR3 DNA follows: TGTGCCACCGGGACTACAAACTACGAGCAGTACTTC.

This clone was counted a single time. V is TRBV11-3 and J is TRBJ2-1; 7 nucleotides align to TRBD2. The trim removed 6 bases at V and 5 bases at J, leaving 7 bases unmatched. This CDR3 is 14 amino acids long. The germline V gene has CDR1 SGHNT and CDR2 YENEEA. The CDR3 here is CASSYSGHDNEQFF. DNA for the CDR3: TGTGCCAGCAGTTATAGCGGGCATGACAATGAGCAGTTCTTC.

The rearrangement uses TRBV4-3 and TRBJ2-1; 15 bases agree with TRBD2. The CDR3 sequence is 18 residues long. Germline V gene lookup returns CDR1 LGHNA and CDR2 YSLEER. With 2 bases clipped from V and 1 base from J, the junction kept 3 bases outside the gene matches. The CDR3 is CASSQWTSGGGSYNEQFF. In nucleotides, the CDR3 is TGCGCCAGCAGCCAATGGACTAGCGGGGGGGGATCCTACAATGAGCAGTTCTTC.

The chain carries TRBV28 and TRBJ1-3; D unresolved. The germline V gene has CDR1 MDHEN and CDR2 SYDVKM. The CDR3 extends over 14 amino acids. V was clipped by 8 bases and J by 4 bases, with 15 bases between them. CDR3 nucleotide sequence: TGTGCCAGCGGTCGTTTCCTTACCGGAAACACCATATATTTT. Protein: CASGRFLTGNTIYF. The variable domain in full, completed from reference TRBV28 and TRBJ1-3, reads DVKVTQSSRYLVKRTGEKVFLECVQDMDHENMFWYRQDPGLGLRLIYFSYDVKMKEKGDIPEGYSVSREKKERFSLILESASTNQTSMYLCASGRFLTGNTIYFGEGSWLTVV.

V and J are TRBV29-1 and TRBJ1-1; D not resolved. The V end was cut by 5 bases, the J end by 2 bases, with 12 bases between. The CDR3 has 13 residues. In germline, CDR1 is SQVTM, CDR2 ANQGSEA. In DNA, the CDR3 is TGCAGCGTTTTGAGGGCTATAAACACTGAAGCTTTCTTT. Amino acid sequence: CSVLRAINTEAFF.

The rearrangement uses TRBV9 and TRBJ2-7; 7 bases fit TRBD1. The length of the CDR3 is 15 residues. CDR1 is SGDLS, CDR2 YYNGEE, per germline. Losses at the gene ends were 1 base for V and 0 bases for J; bases not matched to a gene: 4. This CDR3 reads CASSVTQGSSYEQYF. CDR3 in DNA: TGTGCCAGCAGCGTAACACAGGGGAGCTCCTACGAGCAGTACTTC.

The chain recombines TRBV11-2 with TRBJ2-7; TRBD1 aligns across 7 bases. The germline gives CDR1 SGHAT, CDR2 FQNNGV. Trimming at V came to 5 bases and at J to 2 bases, leaving 6 bases not matched to a gene. This CDR3 is built from 14 residues. The CDR3 DNA sequence: TGTGCCAGCAGCGTGCAGACAGGGCCCTACGAGCAGTACTTC. Translating it yields CASSVQTGPYEQYF.

This clone was found once. The chain joins TRBV7-9 to TRBJ1-2, with unresolved D. The CDR3 totals 15 residues. V was clipped by 4 bases and J by 2 bases, with 14 bases between them. CDR1 and CDR2 from the germline V gene are SEHNR and FQNEAQ (reference sequence). CDR3 DNA sequence: TGTGCCAGCAGCTCAATGGGCCTCCGGAACTATGGCTACACCTTC. It codes for CASSSMGLRNYGYTF.

This clone was seen just once. V gene TRBV2 combines with J gene TRBJ2-1; D is tentatively TRBD1 or TRBD2 (5 bases each). Trimming removed 6 bases from V and 6 bases from J, with 15 bases in between. The V gene's germline CDR1 is SNHLY and CDR2 FYNNEI. The CDR3 is made up of 14 amino acids. The CDR3 nucleotides are TGTGCCAGCAGCAGGGAAGTGGCGGGCAATGAGCAGTTCTTC. This sequence encodes CASSREVAGNEQFF.

V gene TRBV4-2 combines with J gene TRBJ2-5; D could derive from TRBD1 or TRBD2 (5 bases each). V shed 2 bases and J shed 5 bases, with 15 bases lying between them. CDR1 is LGHNA and CDR2 is YNFKEQ in the germline V gene. The CDR3 spans 15 residues. CDR3 in DNA: TGTGCCAGCAGCCAACAATATAGGGACGGCGAGACCCAGTACTTC. This translates into CASSQQYRDGETQYF.

The chain combines TRBV7-2 with TRBJ2-5, with 8 bases that match TRBD1. Germline V gene data show CDR1 as SGHTA and CDR2 as FQGNSA. Trimming took 5 bases from V and 5 from J; bases not matched to a gene: 13. The CDR3 is 16 residues long. The CDR3 coding sequence is TGTGCCAGCAGCCCCTGGACAGGGAGGAGGGTTGAGACCCAGTACTTC. Its translation is CASSPWTGRRVETQYF.

The gene calls are TRBV9 and TRBJ1-2; tentative D call: TRBD1 (6 bases). Germline CDR1 SGDLS, CDR2 YYNGEE. The CDR3 consists of 16 residues. Trimming took 0 bases from V and 2 from J, leaving 14 bases between them. As DNA, the CDR3 is TGTGCCAGCAGCGTAGGGAGGGGACAAAGGAACTATGGCTACACCTTC. Protein: CASSVGRGQRNYGYTF.

V gene TRBV4-2 combines with J gene TRBJ1-1; the match to TRBD1 covers 7 bases. The junction had 8 bases not matched to a gene; V was cut back by 4 bases and J by 3 bases. CDR1 is LGHNA and CDR2 is YNFKEQ in the germline V gene. This CDR3 is 15 amino acids long. Written as DNA, the CDR3 is TGTGCCAGCAGCCTTACACAGGGGACGGACACTGAAGCTTTCTTT. The encoded protein is CASSLTQGTDTEAFF.

The chain links TRBV5-6 to TRBJ2-2; D is uncertain. V was trimmed by 6 bases and J by 5 bases, leaving 8 bases between them. CDR3 length equals 12 residues. Germline V lookup: CDR1 SGHDT, CDR2 YYEEEE. The CDR3: CASTTRTGELFF. For the CDR3, the DNA is TGTGCCAGCACCACGAGGACCGGGGAGCTGTTTTTT.

This clone was recorded a few times. The CDR3, as DNA: TGTGCCAGCAGTCCCCACGCGGCGGGAGGGCCTCTTGAGCAGTTCTTC. It is translated as CASSPHAAGGPLEQFF. V is TRBV28 and J is TRBJ2-1, with 9 nucleotides matching TRBD2. This CDR3 contains 16 residues. V shed 5 bases and J 9 bases; nucleotides not matched to a gene: 14. Looked up from germline, CDR1 is MDHEN and CDR2 is SYDVKM.

The chain joins TRBV2 to TRBJ2-7; tentatively, D is TRBD2 (6 bases). The germline gives CDR1 SNHLY, CDR2 FYNNEI. Between the trimmed V and J ends, which lost 3 bases and 10 bases, there was a span of 16 bases. This CDR3 is 13 amino acids long. Here the CDR3 DNA reads TGTGCCAGCAGTGAGAGTCTAGCGAACACCCAGTACTTC. This translates into CASSESLANTQYF.

The chain is built from TRBV5-4 and TRBJ1-3, with unresolved D. The CDR3 totals 15 residues. Trimming cost V 0 bases and J 0 bases, with 7 bases left between them. Germline values: CDR1 SGHNT, CDR2 YYREEE (reference sequence). CDR3 coding DNA: TGTGCCAGCAGCTTGGCATACGGCTCTGGAAACACCATATATTTT. It encodes CASSLAYGSGNTIYF.

The chain joins TRBV5-4 to TRBJ2-1, with 8 positions matching TRBD2. CDR1 and CDR2 from the germline V gene are SGHNT and YYREEE (reference sequence). Trimming at V came to 5 bases and at J to 5 bases, leaving 6 bases not matched to a gene. This CDR3 is built from 14 residues. CDR3 DNA sequence: TGTGCCAGCAGTCAAGCGGGGGTCAACAATGAGCAGTTCTTC. Protein product: CASSQAGVNNEQFF.

The genes are TRBV27 and TRBJ2-7, with 9 bases that match TRBD2. CDR3 size: 16 residues. Germline V gene sequence: CDR1 MNHEY, CDR2 SMNVEV (reference sequence). J lost 3 bases, V lost 0 bases, and 6 bases had no gene match. CDR3 sequence: CASSLSRLAAVYEQYF. The CDR3 DNA sequence: TGTGCCAGCAGTTTATCGCGACTAGCGGCCGTCTACGAGCAGTACTTC.

The gene calls are TRBV4-2 and TRBJ2-3; 7 positions agree with TRBD1. This CDR3 is 14 amino acids long. CDR1 LGHNA and CDR2 YNFKEQ come from the germline V gene. Trimming took 3 bases from V and 4 from J; bases not matched to a gene: 4. This chain's CDR3 is CASSQGQLADTQYF. CDR3 nucleotides: TGTGCCAGCAGCCAGGGACAGCTGGCAGATACGCAGTATTTT.

The rearrangement joins TRBV4-2 to TRBJ2-7; the D gene is possibly TRBD1 (5 bases). This CDR3 spans 15 amino acids. Germline lookup yields CDR1 LGHNA and CDR2 YNFKEQ. Trimming stripped 0 bases from V and 2 bases from J, with 11 bases between. The CDR3 loop is CASSQDTSRAYEQYF. Here the CDR3 DNA reads TGTGCCAGCAGCCAAGATACGAGCAGGGCCTACGAGCAGTACTTC.

The gene calls are TRBV27 and TRBJ1-6; 9 bases line up with TRBD1. Trimming removed 2 bases from V and 9 bases from J; junction bases left unmatched: 5. The CDR3 runs 15 residues. Germline-derived CDR1 and CDR2 are MNHEY and SMNVEV (reference sequence). CDR3 amino acids: CASSLDGTGTSPLHF. CDR3 DNA: TGTGCCAGCAGTTTAGACGGGACAGGGACTTCACCCCTCCACTTT.

This chain joins TRBV5-4 and TRBJ1-2; D perhaps matches TRBD1 (5 bases). Germline V gives CDR1 SGHNT, CDR2 YYREEE (reference sequence). This CDR3 is 14 amino acids long. The V gene lost 4 bases and the J gene lost 5 bases, with 15 bases spanning the gap. The CDR3 loop reads CASSSHQGQYGYTF. CDR3 DNA: TGTGCCAGCAGCAGCCATCAGGGTCAGTATGGCTACACCTTC.

The genes are TRBV15 and TRBJ2-3; unclear D gene. Trimming removed 5 bases at V and 2 bases at J, with 14 bases between. CDR3 length: 15 residues. Germline V CDR1 and CDR2: LNHNV, YYDKDF (reference sequence). CDR3 in amino acids: CATSQAGDDTDTQYF. The CDR3 region has the DNA TGTGCCACCAGCCAAGCCGGTGACGACACAGATACGCAGTATTTT.